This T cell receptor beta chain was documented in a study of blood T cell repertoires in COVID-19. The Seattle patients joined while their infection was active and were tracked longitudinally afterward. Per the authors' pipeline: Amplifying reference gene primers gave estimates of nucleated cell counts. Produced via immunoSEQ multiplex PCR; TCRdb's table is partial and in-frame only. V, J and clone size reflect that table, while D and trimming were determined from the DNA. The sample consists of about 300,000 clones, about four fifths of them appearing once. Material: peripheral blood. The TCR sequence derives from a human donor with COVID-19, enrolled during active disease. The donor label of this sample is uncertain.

The CDR3 region has the DNA TGCGCCAGCAGCTTTCTAGCGGGGGCCGGCACCGGGGAGCTGTTTTTT. This translates into CASSFLAGAGTGELFF. The chain joins TRBV5-1 to TRBJ2-2, with TRBD2 matching 10 bases. Trimming removed 2 bases from V and 4 bases from J; junction bases left unmatched: 5. CDR1 and CDR2 from the germline V gene are SGHRS and YFSETQ. The CDR3 contains 16 residues.